Listed below are T cell receptor beta chains from one sample, sequenced in a study of cytomegalovirus exposure and HLA in healthy donors. TCRdb keeps only in-frame clones here, not all; method: immunoSEQ multiplex PCR. The sample carries approximately 70,000 clones, over 70% recorded once. The material sequenced was PBMCs. The receptors come from a man in his 60s in good health and CMV-seropositive. Each CDR3 is given without its conserved first and last residue. Each record gives: V gene, D gene, CDR3 protein. D genes are given only for firm matches.

TRBV18 . ASSEGQHTGELF
TRBV7-7 TRBD1 ASSPQGQRNTGELF
TRBV29-1 . SFKEGARTGELF
TRBV6-6 . ASSYSSGFNEKLF
TRBV6-1 TRBD1 ASGRQGSNEKLF
TRBV19 . ASSIRADQPQH
TRBV15 . AALPGPKNTEAF
TRBV29-1 TRBD2 SVGETSGGAEDIQY
TRBV27 TRBD1 ASSSYRDRASYEQY
TRBV25-1 TRBD1 ASTPTGALWDEQY
TRBV5-1 . ASSLGYTYQETQY
TRBV5-4 . ASSLPGARGLNTEAF
TRBV6-4 TRBD2 ASSDESGGWNEQF
TRBV19 . ASSIDVVDTQY
TRBV25-1 . ASSDLGLSNTEAF
TRBV6-6 TRBD1 ASRHRGPLNEKLF
TRBV13 . ASTLGAGTYEQY
TRBV7-9 TRBD1 ASSFGQGSSYEQY
TRBV6-1 . ASSENFGGGSTDTQY
TRBV6-1 . ASSEERLGAASPLH
TRBV11-2 TRBD2 ASSLRISGSFEQF
TRBV7-9 TRBD1 ASSLLDRGLRYEQF
TRBV10-3 . AISRGGSSYNSPLH
TRBV6-6 . ASRSQGLPYNEQF
TRBV19 TRBD1 ASSIAEDRMSQPQH
TRBV10-3 TRBD1 AISSGGADGYT
TRBV7-2 . ASSSDYLSTDTQY
TRBV28 TRBD1 ASSLDRGEFDEQY
TRBV11-3 TRBD1 ASSLFGQGKAF
TRBV10-3 TRBD1 AISGQQGEHYGYT
TRBV10-1 . ASSAGTGNTEAF
TRBV27 . ASSLGRGSYNSPLH
TRBV5-4 TRBD2 ASSSTGTSGKAGELF
TRBV19 . ASSMGAGEYNEQF
TRBV27 . ASWTIRGPNYGYT
TRBV11-3 . ASSLLRQTEQY